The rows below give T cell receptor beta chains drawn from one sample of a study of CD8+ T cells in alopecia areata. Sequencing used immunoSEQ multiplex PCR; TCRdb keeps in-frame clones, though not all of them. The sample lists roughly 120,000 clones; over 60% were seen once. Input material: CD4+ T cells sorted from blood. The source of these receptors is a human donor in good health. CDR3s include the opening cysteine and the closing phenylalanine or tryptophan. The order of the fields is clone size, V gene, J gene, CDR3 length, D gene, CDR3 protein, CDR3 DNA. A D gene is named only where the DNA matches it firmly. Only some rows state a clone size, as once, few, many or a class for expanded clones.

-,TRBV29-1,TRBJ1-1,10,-,CSVLHTEAFF,TGCAGCGTGTTACACACTGAAGCTTTCTTT
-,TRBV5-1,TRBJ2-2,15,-,CASSSGLLNTGELFF,TGCGCCAGCAGCTCGGGACTCCTGAACACCGGGGAGCTGTTTTTT
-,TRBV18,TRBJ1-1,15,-,CASSEKDSPNTEAFF,TGTGCCAGCTCGGAAAAGGACAGCCCGAACACTGAAGCTTTCTTT
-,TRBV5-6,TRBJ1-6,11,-,CASSLRGPLHF,TGTGCCAGCAGCTTGAGAGGGCCCCTCCACTTT
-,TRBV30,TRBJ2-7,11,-,CACSETYEQYF,TGTGCCTGTTCGGAAACCTACGAGCAGTACTTC
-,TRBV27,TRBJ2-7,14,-,CASSLGRGAYEQYF,TGTGCCAGCAGTCTCGGCAGGGGGGCCTACGAGCAGTACTTC
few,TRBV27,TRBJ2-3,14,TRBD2,CASGGLASTDTQYF,TGTGCCAGCGGGGGACTAGCGAGCACAGATACGCAGTATTTT
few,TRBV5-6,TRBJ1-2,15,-,CASSMRGQSSYGYTF,TGTGCCAGCAGCATGCGAGGACAGTCTTCCTATGGCTACACCTTC
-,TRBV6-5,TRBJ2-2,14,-,CASRSPGAVGELFF,TGTGCCAGCCGAAGCCCTGGGGCTGTCGGGGAGCTGTTTTTT
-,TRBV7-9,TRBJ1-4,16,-,CASSLAVSPTNEKLFF,TGTGCCAGCAGCTTAGCAGTGAGTCCAACTAATGAAAAACTGTTTTTT
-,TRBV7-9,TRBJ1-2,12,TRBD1,CASRLDRGGYTF,TGTGCCAGCAGGTTGGACAGGGGTGGCTACACCTTC
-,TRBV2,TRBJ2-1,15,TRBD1,CASTLSGTGVHEQFF,TGTGCCAGCACCTTAAGCGGGACAGGGGTTCATGAGCAGTTCTTC
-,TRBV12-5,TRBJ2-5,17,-,CASGLVSGQKYQETQYF,TGTGCTAGTGGTTTGGTGTCAGGCCAGAAGTACCAAGAGACCCAGTACTTC
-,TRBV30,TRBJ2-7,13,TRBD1,CAWKTGDRYEQYF,TGTGCCTGGAAAACAGGGGACCGCTACGAGCAGTACTTC
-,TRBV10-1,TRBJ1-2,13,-,CASSESFMDGYTF,TGCGCCAGCAGTGAGTCGTTTATGGATGGCTACACCTTC
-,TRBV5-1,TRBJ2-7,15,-,CASSLGSGISYEQYF,TGCGCCAGCAGCTTGGGATCGGGCATCTCCTACGAGCAGTACTTC
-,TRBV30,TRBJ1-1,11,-,CAWSVESKAFF,TGTGCCTGGAGTGTTGAGTCTAAGGCTTTCTTT
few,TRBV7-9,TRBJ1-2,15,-,CASSLAMVVSLGYTF,TGTGCCAGCAGCTTAGCGATGGTAGTCTCGCTCGGCTACACCTTC
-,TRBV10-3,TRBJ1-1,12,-,CAISERGAHAFF,TGTGCCATCAGTGAGAGGGGGGCCCACGCTTTCTTT
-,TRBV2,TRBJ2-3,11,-,CASTTTDTQYF,TGTGCCAGCACTACGACAGATACGCAGTATTTT
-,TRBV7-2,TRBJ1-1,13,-,CASSWTVNTEAFF,TGTGCCAGCAGCTGGACGGTGAACACTGAAGCTTTCTTT
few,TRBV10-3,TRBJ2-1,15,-,CAIGAWDGPYNEQFF,TGTGCCATCGGAGCCTGGGACGGCCCCTACAATGAGCAGTTCTTC
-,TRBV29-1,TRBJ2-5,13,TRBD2,CSGGGSGGETQYF,TGCAGCGGCGGGGGTAGCGGGGGAGAGACCCAGTACTTC
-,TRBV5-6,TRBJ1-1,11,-,CASSIWGEAFF,TGTGCCAGCAGCATCTGGGGTGAAGCTTTCTTT
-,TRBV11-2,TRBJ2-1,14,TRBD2,CASSGGNSYNEQFF,TGTGCCAGCTCCGGGGGGAACTCCTACAATGAGCAGTTCTTC
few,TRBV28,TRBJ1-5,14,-,CASSLSVPNQPQHF,TGTGCCAGCAGTTTATCGGTACCTAATCAGCCCCAGCATTTT
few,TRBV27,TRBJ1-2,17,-,CASSYSGGLGANYGYTF,TGTGCCAGCAGTTATAGCGGGGGACTCGGGGCTAACTATGGCTACACCTTC
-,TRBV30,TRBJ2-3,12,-,CAWSTPPDTQYF,TGTGCCTGGAGTACCCCACCGGATACGCAGTATTTT
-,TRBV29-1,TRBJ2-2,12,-,CSVGQLAGELFF,TGCAGCGTCGGACAGTTAGCCGGGGAGCTGTTTTTT
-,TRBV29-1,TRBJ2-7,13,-,CSVSQGWGYEQYF,TGCAGCGTTTCGCAGGGATGGGGTTACGAGCAGTACTTC
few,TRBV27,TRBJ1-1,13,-,CASSLRWNTEAFF,TGTGCCAGCAGTTTACGTTGGAACACTGAAGCTTTCTTT
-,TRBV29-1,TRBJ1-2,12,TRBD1,CSTGQGTYGYTF,TGCAGCACGGGACAGGGGACCTATGGCTACACCTTC
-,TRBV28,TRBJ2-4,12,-,CASSSQKNIQYF,TGTGCCAGCAGTTCGCAAAAAAACATTCAGTACTTC
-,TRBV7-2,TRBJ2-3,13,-,CASSPRAAGTQYF,TGTGCCAGCAGCCCAAGGGCCGCGGGTACGCAGTATTTT
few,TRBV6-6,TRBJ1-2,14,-,CASTRTASNYGYTF,TGTGCCAGCACCCGGACAGCGAGTAACTATGGCTACACCTTC
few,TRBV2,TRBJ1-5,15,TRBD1,CASSLGQDSNQPQHF,TGTGCCAGCAGCCTTGGACAGGATAGCAATCAGCCCCAGCATTTT
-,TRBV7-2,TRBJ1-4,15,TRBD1,CASSTQQGAGEKLFF,TGTGCCAGCAGCACCCAACAGGGGGCTGGAGAAAAACTGTTTTTT
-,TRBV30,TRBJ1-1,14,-,CAWSGTYMNTEAFF,TGTGCCTGGAGTGGAACGTACATGAACACTGAAGCTTTCTTT
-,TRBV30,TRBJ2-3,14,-,CAWRRSPSTDTQYF,TGTGCCTGGAGAAGGTCACCTAGCACAGATACGCAGTATTTT
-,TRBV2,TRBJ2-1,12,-,CASSFSNNEQFF,TGTGCCAGCAGTTTCAGTAACAATGAGCAGTTCTTC
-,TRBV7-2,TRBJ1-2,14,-,CASSLRNDIYGYTF,TGTGCCAGCAGCTTAAGGAACGATATCTATGGCTACACCTTC
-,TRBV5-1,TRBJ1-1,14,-,CASSLAARGTEAFF,TGCGCCAGCAGCTTGGCCGCACGTGGGACTGAAGCTTTCTTT
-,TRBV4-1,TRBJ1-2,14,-,CASSRWQQGYGYTF,TGCGCCAGCAGCCGGTGGCAGCAGGGCTATGGCTACACCTTC
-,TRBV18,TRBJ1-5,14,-,CASSPVQRNQPQHF,TGTGCCAGCTCACCGGTACAGCGCAATCAGCCCCAGCATTTT
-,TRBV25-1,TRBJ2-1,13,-,CASSTASWGLSFF,TGTGCCAGCAGCACCGCCAGTTGGGGTCTTTCGTTCTTC
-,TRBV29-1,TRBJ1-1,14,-,CSVEGRQLNTEAFF,TGCAGCGTTGAAGGGCGGCAGTTGAACACTGAAGCTTTCTTT
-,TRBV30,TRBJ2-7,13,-,CAWSWGPPYEQYF,TGTGCCTGGAGCTGGGGACCTCCCTACGAGCAGTACTTC
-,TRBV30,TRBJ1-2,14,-,CAWSVYSRNYGYTF,TGTGCCTGGAGTGTGTACAGCCGCAACTATGGCTACACCTTC
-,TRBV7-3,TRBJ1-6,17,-,CASSLQPFWVDNSPLHF,TGTGCCAGCAGCTTACAGCCTTTTTGGGTCGATAATTCACCCCTCCACTTT
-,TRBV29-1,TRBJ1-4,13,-,CSVVGTTNEKLFF,TGCAGCGTTGTAGGAACAACTAATGAAAAACTGTTTTTT
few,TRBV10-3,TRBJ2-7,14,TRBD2,CAAAGTSGSYEQYF,TGTGCCGCAGCCGGGACTAGCGGATCCTACGAGCAGTACTTC
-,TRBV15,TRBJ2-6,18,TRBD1,CATSRETGAIPGANVLTF,TGTGCCACCAGCAGAGAGACAGGGGCGATCCCTGGGGCCAACGTCCTGACTTTC
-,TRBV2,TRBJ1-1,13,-,CASSGARGTEAFF,TGTGCCAGCAGTGGTGCCCGTGGCACTGAAGCTTTCTTT